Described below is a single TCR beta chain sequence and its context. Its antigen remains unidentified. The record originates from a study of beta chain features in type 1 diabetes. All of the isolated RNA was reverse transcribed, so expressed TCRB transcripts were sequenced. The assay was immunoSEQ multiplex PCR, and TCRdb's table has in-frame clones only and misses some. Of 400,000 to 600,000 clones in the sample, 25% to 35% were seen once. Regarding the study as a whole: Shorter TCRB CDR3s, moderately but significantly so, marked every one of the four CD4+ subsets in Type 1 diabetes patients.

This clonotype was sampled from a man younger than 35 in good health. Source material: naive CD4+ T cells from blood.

The CDR3 reads CASSESLAREQFF. The DNA of the CDR3 is TGTGCCAGCAGTGAGTCACTAGCCCGTGAGCAGTTCTTC. V usage is TRBV6-1 and J usage is TRBJ2-1; D possibly corresponds to TRBD2 (6 bases). V lost 3 bases, J lost 9 bases, and 12 bases lay in between. This CDR3 contains 13 residues. CDR1 is MNHNS and CDR2 is SASEGT in the germline V gene.